These 27 T cell receptor beta chains were all obtained from the same sample, sequenced in a study of blood T cell repertoires in COVID-19 (dated by TCRdb to about 2020). Receptors were amplified or captured by the immunoSEQ multiplex PCR assay. TCRdb obtained this table from immuneACCESS and retained in-frame rearrangements with V and J assigned. These tables miss some clones; where compared with another copy, unresolved V genes account for less than half of the shortfall, and the remainder is unexplained. The sample records 120,000 or so clones, around 64% of which are singletons. Of the sample, approximately 0.79% is held by the ten largest clones. The source material was peripheral blood. The source of these receptors is a human donor with acute or convalescent COVID-19. The donor label of this sample is uncertain.

The chain links TRBV5-1 to TRBJ2-5; TRBD1 might be the D (6 bases). Germline V gene lookup returns CDR1 SGHRS and CDR2 YFSETQ. Trimming pared 2 bases from V and 2 bases from J, leaving 16 bases between. The CDR3 covers 16 residues. CDR3 amino acids: CASSFAAAGTQETQYF. The CDR3 bases are TGCGCCAGCAGCTTTGCCGCCGCCGGGACACAAGAGACCCAGTACTTC.

V usage is TRBV10-3 and J usage is TRBJ1-1, with TRBD1 matching 11 bases. Germline V gene data show CDR1 as ENHRY and CDR2 as SYGVKD. The V and J ends lost 3 bases and 4 bases, in that order; junction bases with no gene match: 4. The CDR3 is 15 residues long. The CDR3 DNA is TGTGCCATCAGTGAACCCGGGACAGGGGGCACTGAAGCTTTCTTT. This codes for CAISEPGTGGTEAFF.

This chain connects TRBV5-1 to TRBJ2-1, with TRBD1 matching over 9 bases. V gave up 0 bases and J gave up 6 bases; unmatched junction bases: 1. This CDR3 comprises 14 residues. The germline V gene has CDR1 SGHRS and CDR2 YFSETQ. For the CDR3, the DNA is TGCGCCAGCAGCTTGGCGGACAGGGGCAATGAGCAGTTCTTC. It codes for CASSLADRGNEQFF.

This clone was seen at least ten times. The gene calls are TRBV2 and TRBJ2-1; no clear D. V lost 1 base to trimming and J lost 5 bases, with 12 bases between them. Germline V gene data show CDR1 as SNHLY and CDR2 as FYNNEI. The CDR3 sequence is 15 residues long. The chain's CDR3 is CASSEGLAVDNEQFF. Written as DNA, the CDR3 is TGTGCCAGCAGTGAAGGGTTAGCTGTCGACAATGAGCAGTTCTTC. The variable domain in full, with the rest retrieved from reference TRBV2 and TRBJ2-1, is EPEVTQTPSHQVTQMGQEVILRCVPISNHLYFYWYRQILGQKVEFLVSFYNNEISEKSEIFDDQFSVERPDGSNFTLKIRSTKLEDSAMYFCASSEGLAVDNEQFFGPGTRLTVL.

CDR3 bases: TGTGCCAGCAGTATGCAGTCGGGAGGCTATGGCTACACCTTC. It codes for CASSMQSGGYGYTF. The chain uses TRBV6-5 and TRBJ1-2; no reliable D call. The CDR3 covers 14 residues. Germline V gene lookup returns CDR1 MNHEY and CDR2 SVGAGI. Trimming pared 5 bases from V and 4 bases from J, leaving 14 bases between.

This rearrangement joins TRBV7-2 to TRBJ2-7; 8 nucleotides agree with TRBD1. This CDR3 spans 17 amino acids. Trimming took 2 bases from V and 5 from J; bases not matched to a gene: 14. Germline CDR1 is SGHTA and CDR2 is FQGNSA. Written as DNA, the CDR3 is TGTGCCAGCAGCTTACGTGGCCAAGGGACAGGAGGGCACGAGCAGTACTTC. Protein product: CASSLRGQGTGGHEQYF.

The gene calls are TRBV10-3 and TRBJ2-5; perhaps TRBD2 as D (5 bases). This CDR3 is built from 13 residues. The V gene lost 4 bases and the J gene lost 4 bases, with 10 bases spanning the gap. CDR1 is ENHRY and CDR2 is SYGVKD in the germline V gene. The CDR3 nucleotides read TGTGCCATCAGTGCTGGGGAGAGAGAGACCCAGTACTTC. This codes for CAISAGERETQYF.

This chain joins TRBV2 and TRBJ2-1, with 7 bases that match TRBD1. CDR3 size: 14 residues. Germline CDR1 SNHLY, CDR2 FYNNEI. After removal of 4 bases from V and 1 base from J, the junction contained 1 base not matched to a gene. The CDR3 bases are TGTGCCAGCAGTGGGGACAGATCCTACAATGAGCAGTTCTTC. Amino acids: CASSGDRSYNEQFF.

This clone was picked up a small number of times. For the CDR3, the DNA is TGTGCCACCAAGAGGGGGGGGAGCGGGGCCAACGTCCTGACTTTC. This sequence encodes CATKRGGSGANVLTF. The V and J genes are TRBV6-5 and TRBJ2-6, with D possibly TRBD2 on 7 matching bases. Per germline, CDR1 MNHEY and CDR2 SVGAGI. V was shortened by 10 bases and J by 4 bases, with 17 bases between the two germline ends. The CDR3 sequence is 15 residues long.

The gene calls are TRBV6-5 and TRBJ1-1, with D hard to call. Deletions cut 4 bases from V and 2 bases from J, with 2 bases between. This CDR3 comprises 11 residues. Germline CDR1 and CDR2: MNHEY and SVGAGI. In nucleotides, the CDR3 is TGTGCCAGCAGTTCTAACACTGAAGCTTTCTTT. It specifies CASSSNTEAFF.

The rearrangement links TRBV29-1 to TRBJ1-2; 11 positions match TRBD1. Germline values: CDR1 SQVTM, CDR2 ANQGSEA. CDR3 size: 12 residues. With 7 bases clipped from V and 7 bases from J, the junction kept 5 bases outside the gene matches. The CDR3 is CSDRDRGSGYTF. Here the CDR3 DNA reads TGCAGCGATCGGGACAGGGGGTCTGGCTACACCTTC.

The rearrangement joins TRBV24-1 to TRBJ1-2, with TRBD1 matching 12 bases. V was pared by 3 bases and J by 3 bases, with 13 bases of the junction left unmatched. This CDR3 is 19 amino acids long. The V gene's germline CDR1 is KGHDR and CDR2 SFDVKD. CDR3 region: CATSDPRSTGTGGYYGYTF. CDR3 coding DNA: TGTGCCACCAGTGATCCCCGCTCCACCGGGACAGGGGGCTACTATGGCTACACCTTC.

This chain uses TRBV7-2 with TRBJ1-1; D not resolved. The CDR3 extends over 13 amino acids. CDR1 and CDR2 (germline): SGHTA, FQGNSA. V lost 1 base, J lost 6 bases, and 9 bases lay in between. CDR3 in DNA: TGTGCCAGCAGCTTAGACCGACACGCTGAAGCTTTCTTT. As protein: CASSLDRHAEAFF.

J is TRBJ2-7 and V is TRBV7-9; possibly TRBD2 for D (6 bases). Trimming cost V 5 bases and J 3 bases, with 20 bases left between them. From germline, CDR1 is SEHNR and CDR2 FQNEAQ (reference sequence). CDR3 length: 16 residues. This CDR3 is CASSILQGRGFYEQYF. As DNA, the CDR3 is TGTGCCAGCAGCATACTTCAGGGACGGGGGTTCTACGAGCAGTACTTC.

A single count supports this clone. The chain has TRBV23-1 and TRBJ2-7; 7 nucleotides agree with TRBD1. TRBV23-1 is assigned to the ORF class and has an uncertain function. This CDR3 is built from 14 residues. The V gene end was trimmed by 2 bases and the J gene end by 0 bases; junction bases not matched to a gene: 1. DNA of the CDR3: TGCGCCAGCAGTCAAAGGGACAGCTCCTACGAGCAGTACTTC. Its translation is CASSQRDSSYEQYF.

J is TRBJ2-3 and V is TRBV5-8; D possibly corresponds to TRBD1 (6 bases). Germline CDR1 is SGHTS and CDR2 is YDEGEE. The V and J ends lost 0 bases and 9 bases respectively, with 14 bases between them. This CDR3 is built from 14 residues. The CDR3 loop reads CASSLGYRVKTQYF. The CDR3 coding sequence is TGTGCCAGCAGCTTGGGCTACAGGGTCAAGACGCAGTATTTT.

V gene TRBV5-1 combines with J gene TRBJ2-2, with D perhaps TRBD1 (6 bases). Germline CDR1 SGHRS, CDR2 YFSETQ. V was shortened by 2 bases and J by 7 bases, with 12 bases between the two germline ends. This CDR3 spans 14 amino acids. CDR3 in amino acids: CASSLGQFGGELFF. CDR3 nucleotides: TGCGCCAGCAGCTTAGGACAGTTCGGCGGGGAGCTGTTTTTT.

The chain has TRBV7-9 and TRBJ1-2, with TRBD1 matching 8 bases. V shed 2 bases, J shed 4 bases, and the junction held 9 bases outside the gene matches. CDR3 length: 16 residues. Germline lookup yields CDR1 SEHNR and CDR2 FQNEAQ (reference sequence). The CDR3: CASSLNVAGGSYGYTF. Written as DNA, the CDR3 is TGTGCCAGCAGCTTAAACGTCGCAGGGGGCTCCTATGGCTACACCTTC.

The chain links TRBV5-1 to TRBJ2-7, with D maybe TRBD1 (5 bases). Germline CDR1 reads SGHRS; CDR2 reads YFSETQ. The CDR3 extends over 14 amino acids. With 0 bases removed from V and 3 bases from J, the gap between germline ends came to 10 bases. The CDR3 nucleotides read TGCGCCAGCAGCTTGGGTGCAGGGCTCTACGAGCAGTACTTC. This translates into CASSLGAGLYEQYF.

The chain employs TRBV23-1 and TRBJ2-6; D perhaps matches TRBD2 (6 bases). TRBV23-1 is assigned to the ORF class and has an uncertain function. CDR3 length equals 17 residues. Trimming took off 4 bases at V and 0 bases at J, with 13 bases between the two ends. The CDR3 region is CASSLGGASSGANVLTF. The CDR3 coding sequence is TGCGCCAGCAGTCTGGGCGGGGCGAGCTCTGGGGCCAACGTCCTGACTTTC.

The gene calls are TRBV6-5 and TRBJ1-5; TRBD1 matches 8 bases. Germline V gene sequence: CDR1 MNHEY, CDR2 SVGAGI. The CDR3 is 16 amino acids. Trimming cost V 4 bases and J 2 bases; bases outside gene matches: 7. CDR3: CASSSTDRGGNQPQHF. CDR3 DNA sequence: TGTGCCAGCAGTTCCACCGACAGGGGCGGCAATCAGCCCCAGCATTTT.

The V call is TRBV19, the J call TRBJ2-2, with D possibly TRBD1 on 6 matching bases. Germline loops: CDR1 LNHDA, CDR2 SQIVND (reference sequence). This CDR3 comprises 17 residues. Trimming shortened V by 5 bases and J by 8 bases, and 24 bases separated the two germline ends. In DNA form, the CDR3 reads TGTGCCAGTAGTTCGATAGGACAGTCCAGGGCTCGGGGGGAGCTGTTTTTT. This codes for CASSSIGQSRARGELFF.

The CDR3 nucleotides read TGCGCCAGCAGCTTGACGGTGAGAGGGGGTAATGAAAAACTGTTTTTT. It translates to CASSLTVRGGNEKLFF. J is TRBJ1-4 and V is TRBV5-1; D is possibly TRBD1 (6 bases). Trimming cost V 1 base and J 4 bases, with 14 bases left between them. In germline, CDR1 is SGHRS, CDR2 YFSETQ. The CDR3 is made up of 16 amino acids.

The chain employs TRBV2 and TRBJ2-3; D is possibly TRBD2 (5 bases). The germline CDR1 and CDR2 sequences are SNHLY and FYNNEI. V lost 7 bases to trimming and J lost 7 bases, with 15 bases between them. CDR3 length: 13 amino acids. The CDR3 coding sequence is TGTGCCAGCACAGGCATTGAGGGAAATACGCAGTATTTT. This encodes CASTGIEGNTQYF.

Written as DNA, the CDR3 is TGTGCCAGCAGCCCCCAGGGACAGGGGCGAGGGGAAGCTTTCTTT. Protein product: CASSPQGQGRGEAFF. The chain uses TRBV7-2 and TRBJ1-1, with TRBD1 identical over 10 bases. This CDR3 is 15 amino acids long. The V segment lost 5 bases and the J segment 8 bases; nucleotides outside the gene matches: 11. Germline values: CDR1 SGHTA, CDR2 FQGNSA.

This sequence joins TRBV2 and TRBJ1-2, with a tentative D call TRBD1 (6 bases). Trimming left V 7 bases short and J 11 bases short, with 20 bases between. The germline V gene has CDR1 SNHLY and CDR2 FYNNEI. CDR3 length: 13 residues. CDR3 bases: TGTGCCAGCAATCGCCCCGGACAGCCAGAATACACCTTC. This sequence encodes CASNRPGQPEYTF.

The rearrangement links TRBV10-2 to TRBJ1-5, with D unclear. The CDR3 consists of 17 residues. The germline V gene encodes CDR1 WSHSY and CDR2 SAAADI. Trimming removed 0 bases at V and 0 bases at J, with 12 bases between. In DNA form, the CDR3 reads TGCGCCAGCAGTGAGTCAAGCTGGTTTAATAGCAATCAGCCCCAGCATTTT. It is translated as CASSESSWFNSNQPQHF.